These 30 T cell receptor beta chains came from one sample sequenced in a study of control samples from healthy donors and cancer patients. Generated by immunoSEQ multiplex PCR, the TCRdb table keeps only in-frame clones and is missing some. The sample shows about 73,000 clones, more than 75% of them seen only once. Sequences were obtained from blood. These receptors all stem from a woman aged 50 to 60 in good health.

J is TRBJ1-2 and V is TRBV6-5, with 9 bases identical to TRBD1. The J segment lost 4 bases and the V segment lost 6 bases, leaving 9 bases of the junction unmatched. Germline V gene sequence: CDR1 MNHEY, CDR2 SVGAGI. This CDR3 comprises 15 residues. As DNA, the CDR3 is TGTGCCAGCAGATGGACAGGGGAAGTGGGCTATGGCTACACCTTC. This sequence encodes CASRWTGEVGYGYTF.

This chain uses TRBV25-1 with TRBJ2-7; D perhaps matches TRBD2 (6 bases). The germline CDR1 and CDR2 sequences are MGHDK and SYGVNS. This CDR3 has 14 amino acids. V was trimmed by 3 bases and J by 0 bases, leaving 9 bases between them. As DNA, the CDR3 is TGTGCCAGCAGTGAGGTGGGAGGCTCCTACGAGCAGTACTTC. Encoded protein: CASSEVGGSYEQYF.

This clone is a singleton in its sample. The chain employs TRBV7-3 and TRBJ2-2; D is undetermined. The germline CDR1 and CDR2 sequences are SGHTA and FQGTGA. V was pared by 2 bases and J by 4 bases, with 5 bases between. The CDR3 runs to 13 residues. In DNA, the CDR3 is TGTGCCAGCAGCTTAGCGTCCACCGGGGAGCTGTTTTTT. This sequence encodes CASSLASTGELFF.

This clone has just a few counts. The rearrangement uses TRBV6-5 and TRBJ1-4; the match to TRBD1 covers 7 bases. Per germline, CDR1 MNHEY and CDR2 SVGAGI. The CDR3 length is 12 residues. With 8 bases clipped from V and 8 bases from J, the junction kept 5 bases outside the gene matches. CDR3 coding DNA: TGTGCCAGCTCACAGGGGCGGGAAAAACTGTTTTTT. Translated, it gives CASSQGREKLFF.

The V call is TRBV4-2, the J call TRBJ2-1, with D perhaps being TRBD1 or TRBD2 (5 bases each). The length of the CDR3 is 14 residues. Trimming took off 0 bases at V and 8 bases at J, with 11 bases between the two ends. Germline CDR1 is LGHNA and CDR2 is YNFKEQ. The CDR3 bases are TGTGCCAGCAGCCAAGAGTGGGGACCTTATGAGCAGTTCTTC. It translates to CASSQEWGPYEQFF.

The genes are TRBV12-3 or TRBV12-4 and TRBJ1-1; a weak D match, TRBD1 (5 bases). The length of the CDR3 is 12 residues. V lost 7 bases to trimming and J lost 3 bases, with 9 bases between them. This chain's CDR3 is CASKDSYTEAFF. The CDR3 nucleotides read TGTGCCAGCAAAGACAGTTACACTGAAGCTTTCTTT.

The chain recombines TRBV7-2 with TRBJ2-1; D is ambiguous. Germline lookup yields CDR1 SGHTA and CDR2 FQGNSA. The CDR3 loop spans 13 amino acids. V dropped 4 bases and J dropped 5 bases, with 9 bases sitting between them. Written as DNA, the CDR3 is TGTGCCAGCAGCTCGTCCTTGGACAATGAGCAGTTCTTC. Its translation: CASSSSLDNEQFF.

DNA for the CDR3: TGCGCCAGCAGCTCTTCATTGGGGATGAACACTGAAGCTTTCTTT. As protein: CASSSSLGMNTEAFF. The chain employs TRBV5-1 and TRBJ1-1, with D unclear. The ends were cut back, 3 bases at V and 0 bases at J, with 12 bases in the middle. The V gene's germline CDR1 is SGHRS and CDR2 YFSETQ. This CDR3 is built from 15 residues. The full variable domain, its missing parts supplied by reference TRBV5-1 and TRBJ1-1, is KAGVTQTPRYLIKTRGQQVTLSCSPISGHRSVSWYQQTPGQGLQFLFEYFSETQRNKGNFPGRFSGRQFSNSRSEMNVSTLELGDSALYLCASSSSLGMNTEAFFGQGTRLTVV.

A single count supports this clone. V gene TRBV28 combines with J gene TRBJ2-2; 7 bases are shared with TRBD2. Germline assignment: CDR1 MDHEN and CDR2 SYDVKM. The CDR3 is 17 residues long. Germline trimming cut 2 bases from V and 3 bases from J; bases unmatched to any gene: 9. This CDR3 is CASSLAGREQDTGELFF. Written as DNA, the CDR3 is TGTGCCAGCAGTTTAGCCGGGCGGGAGCAGGACACCGGGGAGCTGTTTTTT.

This clone was recorded once. The chain joins TRBV7-9 to TRBJ1-4; TRBD1 matches 7 bases. The J segment lost 3 bases and the V segment lost 3 bases, leaving 7 bases of the junction unmatched. Per the germline V gene, CDR1 is SEHNR and CDR2 is FQNEAQ (reference sequence). The CDR3 extends over 16 amino acids. Here the CDR3 reads CASSLGAGTANEKLFF. CDR3 nucleotide sequence: TGTGCCAGCAGCTTGGGGGCCGGGACAGCTAATGAAAAACTGTTTTTT.

This chain joins TRBV6-2 or TRBV6-3 and TRBJ2-1; 13 positions agree with TRBD2. Germline CDR1 and CDR2: MNHEY and SVGEGT. V trimming: 3 bases; J trimming: 6 bases; junction bases outside the gene matches: 14. CDR3 size: 19 residues. CDR3 amino acids: CASSYVAGPGLAGINEQFF. CDR3 coding DNA: TGTGCCAGCAGTTATGTTGCCGGCCCGGGACTAGCGGGAATCAATGAGCAGTTCTTC.

This clone was detected a few times. CDR3 sequence reads: CASSLGLETDTQYF. The CDR3 coding sequence is TGTGCCAGCTCACTTGGACTAGAGACAGATACGCAGTATTTT. V gene TRBV18 combines with J gene TRBJ2-3, with 7 positions matching TRBD2. CDR1 and CDR2 from the germline V gene are KGHSH and LQKENI. The junction had 4 bases not matched to a gene; V was cut back by 4 bases and J by 3 bases. The CDR3 has 14 amino acids.

J is TRBJ2-7 and V is TRBV25-1; 7 positions match TRBD1. Looked up from germline, CDR1 is MGHDK and CDR2 is SYGVNS. CDR3 length: 13 residues. V lost 6 bases and J lost 2; bases outside the gene matches: 4. CDR3 sequence: CASSRDSPYEQYF. CDR3 in DNA: TGTGCCAGCAGCCGGGACAGTCCCTACGAGCAGTACTTC.

The chain uses TRBV7-9 and TRBJ1-2, with D unclear. The CDR3 consists of 15 residues. Germline V lookup: CDR1 SEHNR, CDR2 FQNEAQ (reference sequence). Trimming stripped 5 bases from V and 4 bases from J, with 17 bases between. The CDR3 region has the DNA TGTGCCAGCAGCCCACAGAACCGGGCGGGCTATGGCTACACCTTC. This translates into CASSPQNRAGYGYTF.

This clone appeared a single time. This chain uses TRBV29-1 with TRBJ2-3, with 10 positions matching TRBD1. The CDR3 spans 15 residues. Germline-derived CDR1 and CDR2 are SQVTM and ANQGSEA. V shed 6 bases, J shed 4 bases, and the junction held 10 bases outside the gene matches. CDR3 sequence (DNA): TGCAGCGTACGAACGACAGGGGGCATTGCAGATACGCAGTATTTT. This translates into CSVRTTGGIADTQYF.

The chain couples TRBV19 to TRBJ2-2; D is perhaps TRBD1 (6 bases). CDR3 length equals 14 residues. Trimming stripped 6 bases from V and 2 bases from J, with 10 bases between. Germline CDR1 reads LNHDA; CDR2 reads SQIVND (reference sequence). CDR3 DNA: TGTGCCAGTAGAACCGGGACAAACACCGGGGAGCTGTTTTTT. Amino acids: CASRTGTNTGELFF.

V and J are TRBV18 and TRBJ2-1; D remains ambiguous. CDR3 length: 13 amino acids. Germline-derived CDR1 and CDR2 are KGHSH and LQKENI. V lost 1 base and J 8 bases, leaving 9 bases between the germline ends. Here the CDR3 reads CASSPRVLDEQFF. The DNA for the CDR3 is TGTGCCAGCTCACCACGAGTCCTGGATGAGCAGTTCTTC.

The V and J genes are TRBV7-2 and TRBJ1-2; D not certain. Per the germline V gene, CDR1 is SGHTA and CDR2 is FQGNSA. The CDR3 is 12 residues long. V was shortened by 5 bases and J by 7 bases, with 11 bases between the two germline ends. Here the CDR3 DNA reads TGTGCCAGCAGCCCCCCAGAGGGTGGCTACACCTTC. The encoded protein is CASSPPEGGYTF.

This clone was picked up a small number of times. This chain links TRBV4-2 with TRBJ2-1, with D tentatively TRBD1 (7 bases). The V gene lost 0 bases and the J gene lost 7 bases, with 10 bases spanning the gap. The CDR3 spans 14 residues. Germline values: CDR1 LGHNA, CDR2 YNFKEQ. The CDR3 nucleotides are TGTGCCAGCAGCCAAGAGACAGGGAGGAATGAGCAGTTCTTC. Its translation: CASSQETGRNEQFF.

The chain combines TRBV30 with TRBJ2-2; 10 bases fit TRBD2. V was clipped by 0 bases and J by 6 bases; unmatched bases: 4. The CDR3 contains 15 residues. Germline V gives CDR1 GTSNPN, CDR2 SVGIG (reference sequence). The CDR3 sequence is CAWSVGLAGAGELFF. CDR3 DNA: TGTGCCTGGAGTGTAGGCCTAGCGGGAGCCGGGGAGCTGTTTTTT.

The chain is built from TRBV19 and TRBJ1-5, with a weak D call TRBD1 (6 bases). The germline CDR1 and CDR2 sequences are LNHDA and SQIVND (reference sequence). V dropped 9 bases and J dropped 0 bases, with 24 bases sitting between them. The CDR3 runs 18 residues. CDR3 protein: CASRTLTGLTYSNQPQHF. The DNA of the CDR3 is TGTGCCAGCCGGACCCTGACAGGTTTAACTTATAGCAATCAGCCCCAGCATTTT.

The rearrangement links TRBV2 to TRBJ1-3; D remains unclear. This CDR3 is 12 amino acids long. V gave up 9 bases and J gave up 3 bases, with 9 bases separating them. In germline, CDR1 is SNHLY, CDR2 FYNNEI. CDR3 sequence: CARVSGGNTIYF. CDR3 bases: TGTGCCAGAGTATCGGGTGGAAACACCATATATTTT.

This clone was picked up one time. The genes are TRBV5-4 and TRBJ1-1; possibly TRBD1 for D (6 bases). CDR1 is SGHNT and CDR2 is YYREEE in the germline V gene (reference sequence). Trimming removed 4 bases at V and 6 bases at J, with 16 bases between. This CDR3 comprises 14 residues. As DNA, the CDR3 is TGTGCCAGCAGCCCACCCGGGGGGCCCTCTGAAGCTTTCTTT. Its protein product is CASSPPGGPSEAFF. The full variable domain, its missing parts supplied by reference TRBV5-4 and TRBJ1-1, is ETGVTQSPTHLIKTRGQQVTLRCSSQSGHNTVSWYQQALGQGPQFIFQYYREEENGRGNFPPRFSGLQFPNYSSELNVNALELDDSALYLCASSPPGGPSEAFFGQGTRLTVV.

The V call is TRBV2, the J call TRBJ1-2, with TRBD1 matching over 9 bases. The CDR3 covers 13 residues. Germline values: CDR1 SNHLY, CDR2 FYNNEI. V dropped 8 bases and J dropped 2; count of bases not matched to a gene: 3. CDR3 sequence (DNA): TGTGCCAGCTTCGGACAGGGGAACTATGGCTACACCTTC. Its protein is CASFGQGNYGYTF. The full variable domain, rest sourced from reference TRBV2 and TRBJ1-2, is EPEVTQTPSHQVTQMGQEVILRCVPISNHLYFYWYRQILGQKVEFLVSFYNNEISEKSEIFDDQFSVERPDGSNFTLKIRSTKLEDSAMYFCASFGQGNYGYTFGSGTRLTVV.

This clone occurred once. V usage is TRBV11-2 and J usage is TRBJ2-1; TRBD2 aligns across 8 bases. The CDR3 sequence is 18 residues long. The germline gives CDR1 SGHAT, CDR2 FQNNGV. The junction had 15 bases not matched to a gene; V was cut back by 3 bases and J by 5 bases. The CDR3 bases are TGTGCCAGCAGCTTTCGATGGATGCTTAGCGGGGCCAACAATGAGCAGTTCTTC. It specifies CASSFRWMLSGANNEQFF.

This clone was observed once. J is TRBJ2-4 and V is TRBV6-1; tentatively, D is TRBD1 or TRBD2 (7 bases each). There are 17 residues in the CDR3. Trimming pared 3 bases from V and 7 bases from J, leaving 22 bases between. Germline CDR1 MNHNS, CDR2 SASEGT. CDR3 in DNA: TGTGCCAGCAGTGACGCGCGGGGAGCAGGGGGGGTGAACATTCAGTACTTC. It encodes CASSDARGAGGVNIQYF.

The chain couples TRBV7-9 to TRBJ2-1, with D possibly being TRBD1 (5 bases). V dropped 1 base and J dropped 2 bases, with 9 bases sitting between them. Germline CDR1 reads SEHNR; CDR2 reads FQNEAQ (reference sequence). This CDR3 region has 15 residues. The CDR3 protein is CASSLGQGTYNEQFF. The CDR3 coding sequence is TGTGCCAGCAGCTTAGGCCAGGGTACCTACAATGAGCAGTTCTTC.

In its sample, this clone was seen once. V usage is TRBV7-3 and J usage is TRBJ2-7, with 8 bases lining up with TRBD2. The CDR3 length is 13 residues. CDR1 SGHTA and CDR2 FQGTGA come from the germline V gene. V was clipped by 10 bases and J by 2 bases; unmatched bases: 7. This CDR3 reads CANSTSVTYEQYF. The CDR3, as DNA: TGTGCCAACTCGACTAGCGTTACCTACGAGCAGTACTTC.

The chain has TRBV11-2 and TRBJ1-1; D is unclear. The germline gives CDR1 SGHAT, CDR2 FQNNGV. The CDR3 spans 13 residues. V lost 4 bases and J 7 bases, leaving 13 bases between the germline ends. The CDR3 nucleotides are TGTGCCAGCAGCTGGGGTGGTGGATATGAAGCTTTCTTT. Translated, it gives CASSWGGGYEAFF.

The chain's CDR3 is CAIMGTVNTEAFF. CDR3 nucleotides: TGTGCCATCATGGGGACGGTGAACACTGAAGCTTTCTTT. V usage is TRBV10-3 and J usage is TRBJ1-1; weak D call: TRBD1 (5 bases). The V gene lost 7 bases and the J gene lost 0 bases, with 9 bases spanning the gap. The V gene's germline CDR1 is ENHRY and CDR2 SYGVKD. The CDR3 has 13 amino acids.